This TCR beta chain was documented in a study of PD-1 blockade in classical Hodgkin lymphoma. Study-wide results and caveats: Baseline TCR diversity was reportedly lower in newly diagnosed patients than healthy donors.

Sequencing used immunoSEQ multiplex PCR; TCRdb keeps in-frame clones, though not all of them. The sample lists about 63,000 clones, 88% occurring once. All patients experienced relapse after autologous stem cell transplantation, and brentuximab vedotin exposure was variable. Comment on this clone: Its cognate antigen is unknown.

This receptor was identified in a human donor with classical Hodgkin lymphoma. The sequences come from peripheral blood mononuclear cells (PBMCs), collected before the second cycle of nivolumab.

For the CDR3, the DNA is TGTGCCAGCAGCGGGCCATTGCAGCCCCAGCATTTT. Protein: CASSGPLQPQHF. The chain uses TRBV28 and TRBJ1-5; unclear D gene. V lost 6 bases to trimming and J lost 7 bases, with 10 bases between them. CDR1 and CDR2 from the germline V gene are MDHEN and SYDVKM. This CDR3 has 12 residues.